One sample yielded the 32 T cell receptor beta chains listed below, sequenced in a study of blood T cell repertoires in COVID-19. Here immunoSEQ multiplex PCR was the method, and the copy in TCRdb shows in-frame clones only, minus some. There are about 49,000 clones in the sample; roughly 90% occur only once, and 10% to 15% lies in the top ten. Sample: peripheral blood. Receptors were obtained from a man aged 80 or over with acute or convalescent COVID-19.

This sequence joins TRBV19 and TRBJ2-2; 9 nucleotides line up with TRBD1. This CDR3 comprises 13 residues. Germline V gene lookup returns CDR1 LNHDA and CDR2 SQIVND (reference sequence). J gave up 2 bases and V 10 bases, and 2 bases lay outside the gene matches. In DNA form, the CDR3 reads TGTGCCATACAGGGGGCAAACACCGGGGAGCTGTTTTTT. Its translation: CAIQGANTGELFF.

The chain combines TRBV6-2 or TRBV6-3 with TRBJ2-2, with a tentative D call TRBD2 (6 bases). Germline V CDR1 and CDR2: MNHEY, SVGEGT. This CDR3 is 14 amino acids long. Between the trimmed V and J ends, which lost 6 bases and 1 base, there was a span of 9 bases. CDR3 nucleotides: TGTGCCAGCAGCGGGAGACTGAACACCGGGGAGCTGTTTTTT. It encodes CASSGRLNTGELFF.

The V gene is TRBV6-5, the J gene TRBJ2-2; D might be TRBD1 (5 bases). This CDR3 is 11 amino acids long. Trimming took off 9 bases at V and 7 bases at J, with 9 bases between the two ends. The germline CDR1 and CDR2 sequences are MNHEY and SVGAGI. The CDR3 sequence: CASRGVGELFF. In DNA, the CDR3 is TGTGCCAGTAGGGGCGTCGGGGAGCTGTTTTTT.

The chain uses TRBV20-1 and TRBJ1-6; D is ambiguous. The CDR3 covers 11 residues. Trimming shortened V by 3 bases and J by 14 bases, and 11 bases separated the two germline ends. Germline V gives CDR1 DFQATT, CDR2 SNEGSKA (reference sequence). Here the CDR3 reads CSASRTGTLHF. The CDR3 region has the DNA TGCAGTGCTAGTCGTACCGGGACCCTCCACTTT.

The V call is TRBV24-1, the J call TRBJ1-2, with D maybe TRBD1 (5 bases). Looked up from germline, CDR1 is KGHDR and CDR2 is SFDVKD. Trimming removed 1 base from V and 5 bases from J, with 7 bases in between. The CDR3 covers 13 residues. The CDR3 DNA reads as TGTGCCACCAGTGATTTCCCAGGGTATGGCTACACCTTC. Its protein is CATSDFPGYGYTF.

The genes are TRBV6-5 and TRBJ2-2; 8 nucleotides line up with TRBD1. This CDR3 has 16 residues. Germline V gene data show CDR1 as MNHEY and CDR2 as SVGAGI. V trimming: 2 bases; J trimming: 3 bases; junction bases outside the gene matches: 5. The CDR3 DNA follows: TGTGCCAGCAGTTACGAGGCAGGGGGCTACACCGGGGAGCTGTTTTTT. Translation gives CASSYEAGGYTGELFF.

This chain connects TRBV29-1 to TRBJ1-1, with TRBD1 matching 7 bases. V was pared by 4 bases and J by 3 bases, with 8 bases of the junction left unmatched. The germline V gene has CDR1 SQVTM and CDR2 ANQGSEA. CDR3 length: 14 residues. The CDR3 DNA follows: TGCAGCGTTGGGGGTAACAGGGGTTACACTGAAGCTTTCTTT. This sequence encodes CSVGGNRGYTEAFF. The entire variable domain, with the rest obtained from reference TRBV29-1 and TRBJ1-1, is as follows: SAVISQKPSRDICQRGTSLTIQCQVDSQVTMMFWYRQQPGQSLTLIATANQGSEATYESGFVIDKFPISRPNLTFSTLTVSNMSPEDSSIYLCSVGGNRGYTEAFFGQGTRLTVV.

The genes are TRBV13 and TRBJ1-1, with TRBD1 as a possible D gene (5 bases). Germline CDR1 is PRHDT and CDR2 is FYEKMQ (reference sequence). CDR3 length: 15 residues. Trimming removed 5 bases from V and 4 bases from J, with 17 bases in between. CDR3 amino acids: CASSPTQGVGTEAFF. CDR3 coding DNA: TGTGCCAGCAGCCCTACCCAGGGTGTGGGCACTGAAGCTTTCTTT.

This chain connects TRBV29-1 to TRBJ1-1, with 7 bases matching TRBD1. V gave up 8 bases and J gave up 4 bases; unmatched junction bases: 7. The CDR3 totals 12 residues. CDR1 is SQVTM, CDR2 ANQGSEA, per germline. CDR3 sequence: CSSYRGSTEAFF. For the CDR3, the DNA is TGCAGCTCCTACAGGGGTAGCACTGAAGCTTTCTTT.

This chain links TRBV27 with TRBJ2-1; D is unclear. CDR1 and CDR2 from the germline V gene are MNHEY and SMNVEV (reference sequence). The CDR3 totals 16 residues. Trimming shortened V by 1 base and J by 3 bases, and 13 bases separated the two germline ends. CDR3 nucleotides: TGTGCCAGCAGTTTATTGGGTCCGAGCGACTACAATGAGCAGTTCTTC. It yields the protein CASSLLGPSDYNEQFF.

This sequence joins TRBV4-1 and TRBJ2-6; possible D gene TRBD1, 6 bases. The germline V and J ends were trimmed by 0 bases and 0 bases, with 15 bases remaining between them. Per germline, CDR1 MGHRA and CDR2 YSYEKL. The CDR3 extends over 19 amino acids. CDR3 amino acids: CASSQDSHRVASGANVLTF. The CDR3 region has the DNA TGCGCCAGCAGCCAAGATAGCCACAGGGTAGCCTCTGGGGCCAACGTCCTGACTTTC.

This clone was seen a single time. The chain employs TRBV11-2 and TRBJ2-5; D gene uncertain. Trimming shortened V by 4 bases and J by 1 base, and 10 bases separated the two germline ends. The CDR3 runs to 14 residues. CDR1 and CDR2 (germline): SGHAT, FQNNGV. Written as DNA, the CDR3 is TGTGCCAGCAGCTCCATCGGCGGCCAAGAGACCCAGTACTTC. Translation: CASSSIGGQETQYF.

This chain joins TRBV5-6 and TRBJ1-2; the D gene is possibly TRBD1 (6 bases). CDR3 size: 15 residues. Germline V CDR1 and CDR2: SGHDT, YYEEEE. The V end lost 3 bases, the J end lost 0 bases, and 12 bases lay between the germline ends. The CDR3 protein is CASSYTGNTNYGYTF. In DNA, the CDR3 is TGTGCCAGCAGCTATACAGGGAACACTAACTATGGCTACACCTTC.

This chain joins TRBV9 and TRBJ2-7, with D unclear. Germline CDR1 and CDR2: SGDLS and YYNGEE. This CDR3 has 14 residues. V gave up 0 bases and J gave up 5 bases, with 12 bases separating them. CDR3 sequence: CASSVAPERDEQYF. CDR3 DNA sequence: TGTGCCAGCAGCGTAGCCCCGGAACGGGACGAGCAGTACTTC. Drawing the rest from reference TRBV9 and TRBJ2-7, the complete variable domain is DSGVTQTPKHLITATGQRVTLRCSPRSGDLSVYWYQQSLDQGLQFLIQYYNGEERAKGNILERFSAQQFPDLHSELNLSSLELGDSALYFCASSVAPERDEQYFGPGTRLTVT.

The J gene is TRBJ1-4, the V gene TRBV5-5; D remains ambiguous. CDR3 length equals 13 residues. Between the trimmed V and J ends, which lost 4 bases and 3 bases, there was a span of 7 bases. CDR1 SGHKS and CDR2 YYEKEE come from the germline V gene (reference sequence). The CDR3 DNA follows: TGTGCCAGCAGCAGCACCCCTAATGAAAAACTGTTTTTT. Translating gives CASSSTPNEKLFF.

This chain connects TRBV29-1 to TRBJ2-6; no clear D gene. V lost 4 bases and J lost 0, with 7 bases in between. The CDR3 is 14 amino acids. Per germline, CDR1 SQVTM and CDR2 ANQGSEA. CDR3 in DNA: TGCAGCGTTGCCCAAAACTCTGGGGCCAACGTCCTGACTTTC. This encodes CSVAQNSGANVLTF.

The V gene is TRBV3-1 (or the pseudogene TRBV3-2), the J gene TRBJ1-6; possible D gene TRBD1, 5 bases. CDR3 size: 13 residues. V dropped 4 bases and J dropped 7 bases, with 8 bases sitting between them. CDR1 and CDR2 from the germline V gene are LGHDT and YNNKEL (reference sequence). The CDR3 spells CASSRGRNSPLHF. The CDR3 DNA reads as TGTGCCAGCAGCCGGGGCCGAAATTCACCCCTCCACTTT.

This rearrangement joins TRBV7-2 to TRBJ2-1, with 9 bases aligning to TRBD2. Germline lookup yields CDR1 SGHTA and CDR2 FQGNSA. V dropped 9 bases and J dropped 7; count of bases not matched to a gene: 10. The CDR3 totals 14 residues. The CDR3 region has the DNA TGTGCCAGTGAGGCGGGGGGGGCTGATAATGAGCAGTTCTTC. It yields the protein CASEAGGADNEQFF.

The chain joins TRBV19 to TRBJ2-7; 7 bases are a match to TRBD1. The CDR3 runs 14 residues. The germline V gene has CDR1 LNHDA and CDR2 SQIVND (reference sequence). Germline trimming cut 3 bases from V and 0 bases from J; bases unmatched to any gene: 2. The CDR3 sequence: CASSIRDSSYEQYF. The CDR3 nucleotides read TGTGCCAGTAGTATCCGGGACAGCTCCTACGAGCAGTACTTC.

The rearrangement uses TRBV5-5 and TRBJ1-3, with D possibly being TRBD1 (6 bases). CDR1 and CDR2 (germline): SGHKS, YYEKEE (reference sequence). The length of the CDR3 is 13 residues. V was shortened by 4 bases and J by 5 bases, with 10 bases between the two germline ends. Written as DNA, the CDR3 is TGTGCCAGCAGCGAACAGGGTAGAAACACCATATATTTT. As protein: CASSEQGRNTIYF.

The J gene is TRBJ1-2, the V gene TRBV5-1; D uncertain. CDR1 is SGHRS and CDR2 is YFSETQ in the germline V gene. Trimming stripped 4 bases from V and 2 bases from J, with 12 bases between. This CDR3 is 14 amino acids long. The CDR3 is CASSPDGGNYGYTF. CDR3 sequence (DNA): TGCGCCAGCAGCCCTGATGGAGGGAACTATGGCTACACCTTC.

V and J are TRBV3-1 (or the pseudogene TRBV3-2) and TRBJ1-4; the D gene is possibly TRBD1 (5 bases). CDR3 length equals 14 residues. V shed 5 bases and J shed 8 bases, with 15 bases lying between them. The germline CDR1 and CDR2 sequences are LGHDT and YNNKEL (reference sequence). CDR3 coding DNA: TGTGCCAGCAGCGGGAGGGACTCTCGGGAAAAACTGTTTTTT. Its protein is CASSGRDSREKLFF.

This chain uses TRBV24-1 with TRBJ2-7; D is unclear. Germline assignment: CDR1 KGHDR and CDR2 SFDVKD. The CDR3 extends over 13 amino acids. Trimming stripped 4 bases from V and 7 bases from J, with 13 bases between. CDR3 in amino acids: CATSDSLVREQYF. The CDR3 DNA reads as TGTGCCACCAGTGACTCCCTCGTCCGGGAGCAGTACTTC.

This chain links TRBV14 with TRBJ1-4; 7 nucleotides match TRBD1. The length of the CDR3 is 18 residues. Germline CDR1 and CDR2: SGHDN and FVKESK. V dropped 2 bases and J dropped 5; count of bases not matched to a gene: 14. The CDR3: CASSQSGLRGQLNEKLFF. The CDR3 DNA follows: TGTGCCAGCAGCCAATCGGGGCTCCGGGGACAGTTAAATGAAAAACTGTTTTTT.

In this sample, this clone turned up a few times. This chain connects TRBV19 to TRBJ1-2; D gene unclear. The CDR3 sequence is 14 residues long. V lost 3 bases and J 4 bases, leaving 12 bases between the germline ends. Germline lookup yields CDR1 LNHDA and CDR2 SQIVND (reference sequence). CDR3 nucleotide sequence: TGTGCCAGTAGTATCGGACTGGGCGGCTATGGCTACACCTTC. Its translation is CASSIGLGGYGYTF.

J is TRBJ2-5 and V is TRBV5-1; tentatively, D is TRBD1 (6 bases). V lost 1 base to trimming and J lost 5 bases, with 18 bases between them. The length of the CDR3 is 16 residues. Germline V gene lookup returns CDR1 SGHRS and CDR2 YFSETQ. The CDR3 DNA is TGCGCCAGCAGCTTGTTCCCAGGGGCTTTTAAGGAGACCCAGTACTTC. Translation: CASSLFPGAFKETQYF.

The chain employs TRBV7-9 and TRBJ2-1; 9 bases are a match to TRBD1. Germline V gene data show CDR1 as SEHNR and CDR2 as FQNEAQ (reference sequence). This CDR3 has 15 amino acids. Trimming cost V 2 bases and J 8 bases; bases outside gene matches: 7. Here the CDR3 reads CASSLYRDRADEQFF. CDR3 coding DNA: TGTGCCAGCAGCTTATACCGGGACAGGGCCGATGAGCAGTTCTTC.

V gene TRBV5-1 combines with J gene TRBJ1-1; D is possibly TRBD1 (5 bases). CDR1 is SGHRS, CDR2 YFSETQ, per germline. Trimming shortened V by 4 bases and J by 4 bases, and 14 bases separated the two germline ends. This CDR3 is 14 amino acids long. CDR3 protein: CASSISGLGTEAFF. The CDR3 DNA sequence: TGCGCCAGCAGCATTTCAGGGTTGGGCACTGAAGCTTTCTTT.

The V and J genes are TRBV6-1 and TRBJ2-1; 9 nucleotides match TRBD1. The CDR3 extends over 15 amino acids. Germline-derived CDR1 and CDR2 are MNHNS and SASEGT. V trimming: 1 base; J trimming: 5 bases; junction bases outside the gene matches: 3. CDR3 loop: CASSEGGQGHNEQFF. The CDR3 bases are TGTGCCAGCAGTGAAGGGGGACAGGGACACAATGAGCAGTTCTTC.

The rearrangement links TRBV29-1 to TRBJ2-5; 8 nucleotides match TRBD2. CDR1 SQVTM and CDR2 ANQGSEA come from the germline V gene. Germline trimming cut 0 bases from V and 5 bases from J; bases unmatched to any gene: 11. The CDR3 runs 16 residues. CDR3 in amino acids: CSVEDSGGAIVETQYF. CDR3 bases: TGCAGCGTTGAAGATTCGGGGGGGGCGATAGTGGAGACCCAGTACTTC.

The rearrangement uses TRBV19 and TRBJ1-1, with D possibly TRBD1 on 6 matching bases. This CDR3 comprises 13 residues. V dropped 3 bases and J dropped 1 base, with 6 bases sitting between them. The germline V gene has CDR1 LNHDA and CDR2 SQIVND (reference sequence). The CDR3 is CASSMGQNTEAFF. The CDR3 nucleotides are TGTGCCAGTAGTATGGGACAGAACACTGAAGCTTTCTTT.

The chain has TRBV5-1 and TRBJ2-5; 11 bases line up with TRBD2. This CDR3 is 14 amino acids long. The V and J ends lost 5 bases and 4 bases, in that order; junction bases with no gene match: 4. The germline CDR1 and CDR2 sequences are SGHRS and YFSETQ. The CDR3 reads CASSSGGARETQYF. The CDR3 DNA reads as TGCGCCAGCAGTAGCGGGGGGGCGAGAGAGACCCAGTACTTC. Complete variable domain (other parts from reference TRBV5-1 and TRBJ2-5): KAGVTQTPRYLIKTRGQQVTLSCSPISGHRSVSWYQQTPGQGLQFLFEYFSETQRNKGNFPGRFSGRQFSNSRSEMNVSTLELGDSALYLCASSSGGARETQYFGPGTRLLVL.